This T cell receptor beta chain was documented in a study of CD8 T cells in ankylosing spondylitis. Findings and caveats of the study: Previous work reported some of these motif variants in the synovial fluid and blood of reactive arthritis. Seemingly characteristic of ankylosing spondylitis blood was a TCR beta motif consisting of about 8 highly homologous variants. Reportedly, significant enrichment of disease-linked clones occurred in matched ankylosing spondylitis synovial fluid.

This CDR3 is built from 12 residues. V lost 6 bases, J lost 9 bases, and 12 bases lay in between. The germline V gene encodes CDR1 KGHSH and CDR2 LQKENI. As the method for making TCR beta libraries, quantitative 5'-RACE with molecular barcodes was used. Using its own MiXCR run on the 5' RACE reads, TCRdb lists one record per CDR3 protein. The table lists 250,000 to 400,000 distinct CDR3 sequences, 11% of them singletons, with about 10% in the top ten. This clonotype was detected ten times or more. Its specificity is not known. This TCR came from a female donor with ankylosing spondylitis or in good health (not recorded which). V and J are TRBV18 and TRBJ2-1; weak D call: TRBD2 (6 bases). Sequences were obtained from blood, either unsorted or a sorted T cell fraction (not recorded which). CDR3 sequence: CASSPGDIEQFF. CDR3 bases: TGTGCCAGCTCCCCGGGGGATATTGAGCAGTTCTTC.